Included here is one TCR beta chain sequence, with context. What it recognizes is unknown. Using immunoSEQ multiplex PCR, the repertoire was profiled, and TCRdb retains in-frame clones only, with some absent. The sample lists some 1,500 clones, around 33% occurring once. This specimen belongs to a study of T cells in localized non-small cell lung cancer. Points from the study as a whole: Longer overall survival associated with higher blood T cell density; shorter survival with higher adjacent-lung clonality.

The CDR3 is 12 residues long. The germline gives CDR1 LNHDA, CDR2 SQIVND (reference sequence). The V end lost 4 bases, the J end lost 7 bases, and 8 bases lay between the germline ends. The chain has TRBV19 and TRBJ1-5, with no clear D. This receptor was taken from a man aged 40 to 69 with stage II lung adenocarcinoma. Sequenced here: lung tumor tissue, sampled before any cancer treatment. Written as DNA, the CDR3 is TGTGCCAGTAGTACCAGAAGGCAGCCCCAGCATTTT. It translates to CASSTRRQPQHF.